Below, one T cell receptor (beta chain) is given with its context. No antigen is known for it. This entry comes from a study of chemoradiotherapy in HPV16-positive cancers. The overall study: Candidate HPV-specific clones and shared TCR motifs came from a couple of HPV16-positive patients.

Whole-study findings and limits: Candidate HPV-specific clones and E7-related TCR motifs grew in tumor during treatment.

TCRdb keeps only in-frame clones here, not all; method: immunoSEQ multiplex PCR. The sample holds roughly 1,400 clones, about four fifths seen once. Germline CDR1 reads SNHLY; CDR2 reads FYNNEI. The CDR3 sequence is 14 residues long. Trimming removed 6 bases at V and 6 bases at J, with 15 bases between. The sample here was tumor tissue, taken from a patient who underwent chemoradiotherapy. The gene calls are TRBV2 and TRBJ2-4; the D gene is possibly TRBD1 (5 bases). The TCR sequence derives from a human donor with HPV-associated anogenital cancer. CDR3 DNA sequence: TGTGCCAGCAGCGGTGGGGCAGGAGTAAACATTCAGTACTTC. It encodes CASSGGAGVNIQYF.